This T cell receptor (beta chain) was obtained from a study of cytomegalovirus exposure and HLA in healthy donors. As regards this clone: Its specificity is not known.

The CDR3 runs to 13 residues. V was clipped by 0 bases and J by 4 bases, with 6 bases between them. Broader study findings: Some highly shared sequence variants likely arose as a pipeline artifact.

The study ran its PCR with 60 Vbeta and 13 Jbeta primers. Libraries were prepared by immunoSEQ multiplex PCR; TCRdb keeps only in-frame clonotypes and omits some of them. The sample has roughly 150,000 clones, about 81% seen once; the top ten hold approximately 2%. The material sequenced was PBMCs. This receptor was taken from a woman between 18 and 29 years old in good health and CMV-seronegative. The genes are TRBV23-1 and TRBJ2-5, with D perhaps matching TRBD1 (5 bases). TRBV23-1 is given ORF status, its function remaining uncertain. The CDR3 bases are TGCGCCAGCAGTCAATCAGACAGAGAGACCCAGTACTTC. Protein product: CASSQSDRETQYF.